These 14 T cell receptor beta chains originate from one sample sequenced in a study of blood T cell repertoires in COVID-19. TCRdb's copy holds only in-frame clones and misses some; the assay was immunoSEQ multiplex PCR. Of some 150,000 clones listed, more than 75% were seen once; the top ten hold less than 6.5%. Sequenced input: peripheral blood. The receptor source for this set is a human donor in a cohort sampled during active COVID-19.

The chain is built from TRBV5-6 and TRBJ1-5; no definite D call. From germline, CDR1 is SGHDT and CDR2 YYEEEE. The CDR3 is 17 amino acids. Trimming took 3 bases from V and 2 from J, leaving 18 bases between them. For the CDR3, the DNA is TGTGCCAGCAGCTCCCGCACTGGGTTCCGGGGCAATCAGCCCCAGCATTTT. It translates to CASSSRTGFRGNQPQHF.

V and J are TRBV5-1 and TRBJ2-5, with D possibly matching TRBD1 (6 bases). There are 15 residues in the CDR3. V was trimmed by 7 bases and J by 4 bases, leaving 20 bases between them. Germline CDR1 is SGHRS and CDR2 is YFSETQ. This CDR3 reads CASYDSQGVRETQYF. The CDR3 coding sequence is TGCGCCAGCTACGACTCACAGGGTGTAAGAGAGACCCAGTACTTC.

This clone came up once. The V gene is TRBV5-1, the J gene TRBJ1-1; D not certain. Germline CDR1 SGHRS, CDR2 YFSETQ. This CDR3 contains 13 residues. V was cut by 0 bases and J by 6 bases, with 9 bases left in between. CDR3 protein: CASSLARGSEAFF. The CDR3 DNA sequence: TGCGCCAGCAGCTTGGCCAGAGGGTCTGAAGCTTTCTTT.

This clone was counted many times. The chain carries TRBV11-2 and TRBJ2-1; 14 bases fit TRBD2. Germline-derived CDR1 and CDR2 are SGHAT and FQNNGV. V was clipped by 4 bases and J by 0 bases; unmatched bases: 5. This CDR3 is 18 amino acids long. The CDR3 loop is CASSYRGTSGSSYNEQFF. DNA of the CDR3: TGTGCCAGCAGCTACAGGGGGACTAGCGGGAGCTCCTACAATGAGCAGTTCTTC.

The J gene is TRBJ1-2, the V gene TRBV10-3, with TRBD1 as a possible D gene (5 bases). The CDR3 extends over 13 amino acids. The germline gives CDR1 ENHRY, CDR2 SYGVKD. The V end lost 4 bases, the J end lost 2 bases, and 8 bases lay between the germline ends. CDR3 protein: CAISGGGNYGYTF. CDR3 DNA: TGTGCCATCAGTGGGGGGGGGAACTATGGCTACACCTTC.

This chain links TRBV27 with TRBJ1-3; perhaps TRBD1 as D (5 bases). In germline, CDR1 is MNHEY, CDR2 SMNVEV (reference sequence). Deletions cut 4 bases from V and 2 bases from J, with 15 bases between. The CDR3 loop spans 16 amino acids. The CDR3 sequence is CASSCPGGGTGNTIYF. The DNA for the CDR3 is TGTGCCAGCAGTTGCCCGGGGGGTGGGACTGGAAACACCATATATTTT.

The chain combines TRBV7-3 with TRBJ2-2; TRBD2 matches at 8 bases. This CDR3 is 15 amino acids long. Losses at the gene ends were 1 base for V and 4 bases for J; bases not matched to a gene: 2. CDR1 and CDR2 from the germline V gene are SGHTA and FQGTGA. In nucleotides, the CDR3 is TGTGCCAGCAGCTTAAACGGGGGGGCCACCGGGGAGCTGTTTTTT. This gives the protein CASSLNGGATGELFF. Looking up the rest from reference TRBV7-3 and TRBJ2-2 gives the full variable domain: GAGVSQTPSNKVTEKGKYVELRCDPISGHTALYWYRQSLGQGPEFLIYFQGTGAADDSGLPNDRFFAVRPEGSVSTLKIQRTERGDSAVYLCASSLNGGATGELFFGEGSRLTVL.

The gene calls are TRBV7-2 and TRBJ2-3; D remains unclear. This CDR3 spans 12 amino acids. V dropped 6 bases and J dropped 0 bases, with 4 bases sitting between them. Germline V gene lookup returns CDR1 SGHTA and CDR2 FQGNSA. For the CDR3, the DNA is TGTGCCAGCAGGGCTAGCACAGATACGCAGTATTTT. Protein sequence: CASRASTDTQYF. Filled out from reference TRBV7-2 and TRBJ2-3, the complete variable domain reads GAGVSQSPSNKVTEKGKDVELRCDPISGHTALYWYRQSLGQGLEFLIYFQGNSAPDKSGLPSDRFSAERTGGSVSTLTIQRTQQEDSAVYLCASRASTDTQYFGPGTRLTVL.

The chain links TRBV30 to TRBJ1-6; 8 bases align to TRBD1. V shed 1 base, J shed 8 bases, and the junction held 4 bases outside the gene matches. This CDR3 has 14 residues. CDR1 is GTSNPN and CDR2 is SVGIG in the germline V gene (reference sequence). The CDR3 loop reads CAWSGGQGDSPLHF. DNA of the CDR3: TGTGCCTGGAGTGGAGGACAGGGAGATTCACCCCTCCACTTT.

CDR3 nucleotides: TGTGCCAGCAGCTCCTACTCCGGGACTAGCGGTTCAGGTGAGCAGTTCTTC. This sequence encodes CASSSYSGTSGSGEQFF. The chain recombines TRBV7-8 with TRBJ2-1; 11 bases fit TRBD2. The CDR3 extends over 17 amino acids. Per germline, CDR1 SGHVS and CDR2 FQNEAQ. The V and J ends lost 4 bases and 9 bases, in that order; junction bases with no gene match: 14.

The chain uses TRBV6-5 and TRBJ1-1; 7 positions agree with TRBD1. CDR1 and CDR2 from the germline V gene are MNHEY and SVGAGI. V gave up 7 bases and J gave up 1 base; unmatched junction bases: 9. The CDR3 sequence is 15 residues long. As DNA, the CDR3 is TGTGCCAGCACCCGACGGACAGGAGGGAACACTGAAGCTTTCTTT. The encoded protein is CASTRRTGGNTEAFF.

J is TRBJ1-6 and V is TRBV28, with TRBD1 matching 7 bases. Germline V gene data show CDR1 as MDHEN and CDR2 as SYDVKM. V was clipped by 5 bases and J by 8 bases; unmatched bases: 6. This CDR3 region has 14 residues. DNA of the CDR3: TGTGCCAGCAGTAGGGACAGCCGCCATTCACCCCTCCACTTT. Translating gives CASSRDSRHSPLHF.

Remarks on this clone: A read error may account for a junction end that differs from germline. V is TRBV2 and J is TRBJ1-3; 8 bases are shared with TRBD1. The CDR3 spans 15 residues. Germline assignment: CDR1 SNHLY and CDR2 FYNNEI. CDR3 loop: CASSIGQGTGNTIYF. The CDR3 DNA is TGTGCCAGCAGTATTGGACAGGGTACTGGGAACACCATATATTTT.

This clone was picked up a small number of times. The chain uses TRBV28 and TRBJ2-3, with 8 nucleotides matching TRBD2. CDR1 is MDHEN and CDR2 is SYDVKM in the germline V gene. V gave up 8 bases and J gave up 2 bases; unmatched junction bases: 12. CDR3 size: 16 residues. The DNA for the CDR3 is TGTGCCAGCGGGTTTAGCGGGACTTTGCTCACAGATACGCAGTATTTT. Translation: CASGFSGTLLTDTQYF.